This T cell receptor beta chain was identified in a study of Ad26.COV2.S vaccination and SARS-CoV-2 variants. Overall study: Intramuscular Ad26.COV2.S at 5x10^10 or 1x10^11 viral particles.

Treatment meaning: 15 to 20 received Ad26.COV2.S at low or high dose, single or two shots; about 5 received placebo; per-sample allocation not given. The samples date from day 63 after the first vaccine or placebo injection. Spike of the Wuhan-strain SARS-CoV-2 was expressed by an Ad26 vector, which formed the vaccine. Germline V CDR1 and CDR2: LGHDT, YNNKEL (reference sequence). CDR3 size: 14 residues. V was cut by 1 base and J by 11 bases, with 14 bases left in between. TCRdb's copy holds only in-frame clones and misses some; the assay was immunoSEQ multiplex PCR. The table has 400,000 to 450,000 clones, about nine tenths seen once; the top ten hold 1.5% to 2%.

This receptor was obtained from a person between 18 and 65 years old who received the Ad26.COV2.S COVID-19 vaccine or a placebo. This chain links TRBV3-1 (or the pseudogene TRBV3-2) with TRBJ2-2, with D perhaps TRBD1 (6 bases). This specimen was peripheral blood, taken in a trial of Ad26.COV2.S vaccine versus placebo. This CDR3 reads CASSQGPGALELFF. CDR3 DNA sequence: TGTGCCAGCAGCCAAGGGCCAGGGGCTTTAGAGCTGTTTTTT.